This T cell receptor beta chain derives from a study of shared clonotypes between healthy human individuals. Germline-derived CDR1 and CDR2 are SGHRS and YFSETQ. V was pared by 5 bases and J by 5 bases, with 13 bases between. The CDR3 has 13 residues. TCRdb keeps only in-frame clones here, not all; method: immunoSEQ multiplex PCR. This sample carries millions of clones, approximately 94% of them seen once, and the ten largest clones take over 0.12%. Into CD45RA+ naive and CD45RA-negative memory subsets, the CD4+ cells were split. Study-wide findings and caveats: Sampling involved blood alone; tissue repertoires likely differ.

As for this clone: As yet, its antigen is unknown. In the same sample, other DNA sequences code for this CDR3.

The chain carries TRBV5-1 and TRBJ1-1, with D possibly being TRBD1 (5 bases). Source material: naive CD4+ T cells sorted from blood. Subset reported: CD45RA+ positively selected. The sequence derives from a man aged 18 to 35 in good health. The CDR3: CASRVRDGTEAFF. CDR3 nucleotide sequence: TGCGCCAGCAGGGTCCGGGACGGGACTGAAGCTTTCTTT.